This entry concerns a single T cell receptor (beta chain). The antigen remains unidentified. This sample stems from a study of T cells in localized non-small cell lung cancer. Whole-study results and caveats: Detection in adjacent lung was observed for a median about 50 of the top 100 tumor clones. Greater T cell density in blood accompanied longer overall survival. Investigators sequenced only a single tumor region, leaving heterogeneity possible. Compared with tumor, uninvolved adjacent lung displayed greater T cell clonality, ranking highest overall.

V lost 5 bases to trimming and J lost 7 bases, with 15 bases between them. The CDR3 is made up of 15 amino acids. Per the germline V gene, CDR1 is MRHNA and CDR2 is SNTAGT. Using immunoSEQ multiplex PCR, the repertoire was profiled, and TCRdb retains in-frame clones only, with some absent. Of approximately 83,000 clones detected, more than 75% appear once; the ten largest clones hold 20% to 25%. The chain joins TRBV6-4 to TRBJ1-6; maybe TRBD1 (5 bases). This clonotype was sampled from a woman aged 40 to 75 with stage I squamous cell lung carcinoma. The sequencing here drew on peripheral blood, taken before any cancer treatment. The DNA for the CDR3 is TGTGCCAGCAGTCGGGACCGACAGTCGAATTCACCCCTCCACTTT. Its protein is CASSRDRQSNSPLHF.